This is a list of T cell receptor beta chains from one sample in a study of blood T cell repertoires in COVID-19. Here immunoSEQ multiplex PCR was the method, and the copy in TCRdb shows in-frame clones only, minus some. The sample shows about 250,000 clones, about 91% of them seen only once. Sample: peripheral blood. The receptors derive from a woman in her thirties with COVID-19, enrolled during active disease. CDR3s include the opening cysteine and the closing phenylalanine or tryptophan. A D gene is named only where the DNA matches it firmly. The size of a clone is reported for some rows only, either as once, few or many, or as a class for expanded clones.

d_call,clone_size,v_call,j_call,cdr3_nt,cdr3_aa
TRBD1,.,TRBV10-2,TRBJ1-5,TGCGCCAGCAGGCCAGCAGGGGGCGCGGGCAATCAGCCCCAGCATTTT,CASRPAGGAGNQPQHF
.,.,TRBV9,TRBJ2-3,TGTGCCAGCAGCGTAGGGGCGGGTCGCACAGATACGCAGTATTTT,CASSVGAGRTDTQYF
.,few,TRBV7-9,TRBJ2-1,TGTGCCAGCAGCTTACTCGACAGGTATCAGGAGCAGTTCTTC,CASSLLDRYQEQFF
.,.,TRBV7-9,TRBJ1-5,TGTGCCAGCAGCCGGGGAGGGATCGGCAATCAGCCCCAGCATTTT,CASSRGGIGNQPQHF
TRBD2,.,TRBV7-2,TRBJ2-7,TGTGCCAGCAGCTTAGCGCGGAGCGGGGGAACATACGAGCAGTACTTC,CASSLARSGGTYEQYF
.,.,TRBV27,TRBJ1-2,TGTGCCAGCAGTTTATCGTCAGGGAACTATGGCTACACCTTC,CASSLSSGNYGYTF
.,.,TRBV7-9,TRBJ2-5,TGTGCCAGCCTGCAACTATTCCAAGAGACCCAGTACTTC,CASLQLFQETQYF
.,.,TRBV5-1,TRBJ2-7,TGCGCCAGCAGCCGGGGTTCCTACGAGCAGTACTTC,CASSRGSYEQYF
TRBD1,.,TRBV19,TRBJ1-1,TGTGCCAGTAGTATTACCGGGACAGGGAAAGAAGCTTTCTTT,CASSITGTGKEAFF
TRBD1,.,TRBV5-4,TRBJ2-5,TGTGCCAGCAGCCCCGGGACAGGGAGGGAGACCCAGTACTTC,CASSPGTGRETQYF
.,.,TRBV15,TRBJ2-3,TGTGCCACCAGCAGAGATCCTAGAGGGGATACGCAGTATTTT,CATSRDPRGDTQYF
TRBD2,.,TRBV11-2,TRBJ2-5,TGTGCCAGCAGCTTAGTGGCTAGCGGGGGGGAGACCCAGTACTTC,CASSLVASGGETQYF
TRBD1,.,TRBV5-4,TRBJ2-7,TGTGCCAGCAGCGCAGAACCGGGACAGTACTACGAGCAGTACTTC,CASSAEPGQYYEQYF
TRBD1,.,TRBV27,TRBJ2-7,TGTGCCAGCAGTTCGACTCTGACAGGGGGGGTGTACGAGCAGTACTTC,CASSSTLTGGVYEQYF
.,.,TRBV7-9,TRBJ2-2,TGTGCCAGCAGCTTAGACTTGGCCGGGGAGCTGTTTTTT,CASSLDLAGELFF
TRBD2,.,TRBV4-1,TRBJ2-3,TGCGCCAGCAGCCAGTCCGAAGCGGGGAGTTTCACAGATACGCAGTATTTT,CASSQSEAGSFTDTQYF
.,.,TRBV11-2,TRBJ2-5,TGTGCCAGCAGCAGGGACATTGGTGAGACCCAGTACTTC,CASSRDIGETQYF
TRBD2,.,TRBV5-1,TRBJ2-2,TGCGCCAGCAGCCGGGAGGGGGGTCATACCGGGGAGCTGTTTTTT,CASSREGGHTGELFF
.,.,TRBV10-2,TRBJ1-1,TGCGCCAGCAGGAGGGGCCCGGGGGACACTGAAGCTTTCTTT,CASRRGPGDTEAFF
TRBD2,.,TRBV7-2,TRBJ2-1,TGTGCCAGCAGCTTTGCGACTAGACTAGCGGGAGGCAATGAGCAGTTCTTC,CASSFATRLAGGNEQFF
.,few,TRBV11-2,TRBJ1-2,TGTGCCAGCAGCATGACAGCTCCCTATGGCTACACCTTC,CASSMTAPYGYTF
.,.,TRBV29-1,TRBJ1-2,TGCAGCTGTCAAATGCCCACAGGGAACTATGGCTACACCTTC,CSCQMPTGNYGYTF
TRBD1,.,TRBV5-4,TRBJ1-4,TGTGCCAGCAGCTCCCCGGGACAGGGGAATGAAAAACTGTTTTTT,CASSSPGQGNEKLFF
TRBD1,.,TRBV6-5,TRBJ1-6,TGTGCCAGCAGTTACTTGTTGACAGGGGGCGATTCACCCCTCCACTTT,CASSYLLTGGDSPLHF
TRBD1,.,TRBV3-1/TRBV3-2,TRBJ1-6,TGTGCCAGCAGCCAAGGGACAGGGAATGATTCACCCCTCCACTTT,CASSQGTGNDSPLHF
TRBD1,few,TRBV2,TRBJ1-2,TGTGCCAGCAGCGGTTTCGGACAGGGAGGTGGCTACACCTTC,CASSGFGQGGGYTF
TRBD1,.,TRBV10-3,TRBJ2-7,TGTGCCACCTGGACAGGGGGCATCTACGAGCAGTACTTC,CATWTGGIYEQYF
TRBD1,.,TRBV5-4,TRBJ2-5,TGTGCCAGCAGCTTATCGTCGGCAGGGGGAGAGACCCAGTACTTC,CASSLSSAGGETQYF
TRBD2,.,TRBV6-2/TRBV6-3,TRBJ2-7,TGTGCCAGCAGTTACCCGCCAGCGGGGGGCCAAGAGCAGTACTTC,CASSYPPAGGQEQYF
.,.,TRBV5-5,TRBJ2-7,TGTGCCAGCAGCTTGGGAGGCGCATCCTACTTTAGGCAGTACTTC,CASSLGGASYFRQYF
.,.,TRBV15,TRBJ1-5,TGTGCCACCAGACGGGGGGACAATCAGCCCCAGCATTTT,CATRRGDNQPQHF
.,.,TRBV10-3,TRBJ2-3,TGTGCCATCAGTGAGTTCATAGCCCCGAGCACAGATACGCAGTATTTT,CAISEFIAPSTDTQYF
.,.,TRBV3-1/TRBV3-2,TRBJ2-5,TGTGCCAGCAGCCAAGATTTGGCAGGGGAGGAGACCCAGTACTTC,CASSQDLAGEETQYF
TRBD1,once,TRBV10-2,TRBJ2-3,TGCGCCAGCAGTGAGTTTCGGGCAGGGGGAGATACGCAGTATTTT,CASSEFRAGGDTQYF
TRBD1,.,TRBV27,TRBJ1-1,TGTGCCAGCAGTTTATCGGGGACAGGTTACACTGAAGCTTTCTTT,CASSLSGTGYTEAFF
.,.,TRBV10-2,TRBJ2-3,TGCGCCAGCAGTCCTACTAGCAGCACAGATACGCAGTATTTT,CASSPTSSTDTQYF
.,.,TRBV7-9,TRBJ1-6,TGTGCCAGCAGCCCTAGCCACATCGATAATTCACCCCTCCACTTT,CASSPSHIDNSPLHF
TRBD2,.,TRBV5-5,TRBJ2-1,TGTGCCAGCAGCTCTGGACTAGCGGGAGTGTGGGAGCAGTTCTTC,CASSSGLAGVWEQFF